The source of this T cell receptor (beta chain) is a study of tumor-infiltrating lymphocytes in primary liver carcinoma. About the study: The five patients, who were men and women, ranged in age from 30 to 69 years. Whole-study findings and limits: The study found tumor-adjacent and tumor-blood pairs overlapped less than tumor region pairs.

Production of TCR beta cDNA used roughly 500 ng total RNA together with a constant-region primer. Modified slightly, ARM-PCR produced TCR beta libraries over three nested multiplex PCR rounds. Via MiXCR, TCRdb re-called the multiplex PCR reads, giving one row per CDR3 protein. The table includes 310,000 or so distinct CDR3 sequences, approximately 54% detected once. This clonotype was observed a handful of times. Its antigen is unidentified. The blood RNA (from unsorted whole blood) was obtained, and germline DNA was also extracted. Chronic HBV infection, which was untreated, was present in the patients. This receptor was obtained from a woman in her twenties or thirties with primary liver carcinoma and hepatitis B virus infection. Sequenced input: peripheral blood.

Here the CDR3 DNA reads TGTGCCAGCAAGCCGACAGGAGCAAACACTGAAGCTTTCTTT. This translates into CASKPTGANTEAFF. The rearrangement joins TRBV2 to TRBJ1-1; maybe TRBD1 (6 bases). The CDR3 runs 14 residues. Germline CDR1 SNHLY, CDR2 FYNNEI. V dropped 7 bases and J dropped 2 bases, with 14 bases sitting between them. Filled out from reference TRBV2 and TRBJ1-1, the complete variable domain reads EPEVTQTPSHQVTQMGQEVILRCVPISNHLYFYWYRQILGQKVEFLVSFYNNEISEKSEIFDDQFSVERPDGSNFTLKIRSTKLEDSAMYFCASKPTGANTEAFFGQGTRLTVV.